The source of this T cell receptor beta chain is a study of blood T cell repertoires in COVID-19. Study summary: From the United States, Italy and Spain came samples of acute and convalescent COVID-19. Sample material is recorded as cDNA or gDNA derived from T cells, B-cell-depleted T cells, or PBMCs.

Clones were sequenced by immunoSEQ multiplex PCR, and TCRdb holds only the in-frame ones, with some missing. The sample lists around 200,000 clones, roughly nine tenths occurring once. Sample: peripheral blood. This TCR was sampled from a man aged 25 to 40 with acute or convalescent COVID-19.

DNA for the CDR3: TGTGCCAGCAGCCCCCAGGGGGCCCCCAATCAGCCCCAGCATTTT. This sequence encodes CASSPQGAPNQPQHF. J is TRBJ1-5 and V is TRBV7-8, with 8 bases that match TRBD1. Germline values: CDR1 SGHVS, CDR2 FQNEAQ. J lost 3 bases, V lost 5 bases, and 6 bases had no gene match. CDR3 length equals 15 residues.